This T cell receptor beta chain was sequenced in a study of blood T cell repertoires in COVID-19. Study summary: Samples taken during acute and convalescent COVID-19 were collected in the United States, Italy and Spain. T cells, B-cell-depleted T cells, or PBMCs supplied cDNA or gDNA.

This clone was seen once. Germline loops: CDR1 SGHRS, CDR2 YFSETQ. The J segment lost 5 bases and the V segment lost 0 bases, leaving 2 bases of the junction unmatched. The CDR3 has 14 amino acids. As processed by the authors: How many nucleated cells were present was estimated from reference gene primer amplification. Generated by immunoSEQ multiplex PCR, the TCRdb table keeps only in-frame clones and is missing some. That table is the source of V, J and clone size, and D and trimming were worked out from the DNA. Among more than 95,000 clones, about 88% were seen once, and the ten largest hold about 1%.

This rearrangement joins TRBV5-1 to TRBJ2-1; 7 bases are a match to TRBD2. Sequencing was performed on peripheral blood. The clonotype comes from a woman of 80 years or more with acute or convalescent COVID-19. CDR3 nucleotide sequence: TGCGCCAGCAGCTTGGTTCTAGCGGACAATGAGCAGTTCTTC. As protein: CASSLVLADNEQFF.